This T cell receptor beta chain was recorded in a study of T-cell reconstitution after alpha-beta-depleted transplantation in children. Whole-study findings and limits: Several hundred expanded graft clones reportedly gave rise to the alpha-beta T cells present about two months after transplant. One year after transplant, T-cell counts and diversity came mostly from newly produced T cells. After transplant, high TCRbeta diversity at day 60 in some patients arose from surviving recipient T cells and thymic progenitors.

The library targeted TCRbeta and was prepared with unique molecular identifiers. MiXCR was run by TCRdb on the PCR reads, yielding one entry per CDR3 protein. Of hundreds of thousands of distinct CDR3 sequences in the sample, roughly a sixth were seen once. CDR1 DFQATT and CDR2 SNEGSKA come from the germline V gene (reference sequence). Deletions cut 4 bases from V and 3 bases from J, with 10 bases between. The CDR3 covers 12 residues. For this clonotype: Its target is not known.

Source: PBMCs, mostly from graft donor cells, taken 360 days after TCRalphabeta/CD19-depleted stem cell transplant. The clonotype comes from a male patient under 10 years old who had a stem cell transplant for acute lymphoblastic leukemia, so the T cells may come from the graft donor. The chain is built from TRBV20-1 and TRBJ2-7; D tentatively fits TRBD1 or TRBD2 (5 bases each). CDR3 DNA sequence: TGCAGTGCTAACCGGGACCACTACGAGCAGTACTTC. Its protein is CSANRDHYEQYF.